This is a list of T cell receptor beta chains from one sample in a study of blood T cell repertoires in COVID-19. The repertoire was sequenced with immunoSEQ multiplex PCR; TCRdb's copy has only in-frame clones and lacks some. The sample gives about 200,000 clones, around 83% of which show up once; around 5.2% is in the top ten. What was sequenced was peripheral blood. These receptors originate from a woman older than 75 with acute or convalescent COVID-19. Each CDR3 is given with its conserved first and last residue. The D gene is left open where the match is weak. The size field is filled for only some rows; it gives once, few, many or a size class.

TRBV18	TRBJ1-1	NA	NA	CASSPTGGGTEAFF	TGTGCCAGCTCCCCGACAGGCGGGGGCACTGAAGCTTTCTTT
TRBV27	TRBJ2-7	NA	NA	CASSFSGREVYEQYF	TGTGCCAGCAGTTTCTCCGGACGGGAAGTCTACGAGCAGTACTTC
TRBV23-1	TRBJ1-1	once	TRBD1	CASAYRGTIEAFF	TGCGCCAGCGCGTACAGGGGAACCATTGAAGCTTTCTTT
TRBV10-3	TRBJ1-2	few	NA	CAINAGSGYTF	TGTGCCATCAACGCAGGGTCGGGCTACACCTTC
TRBV28	TRBJ2-1	NA	TRBD2	CASSRGSGVYNEQFF	TGTGCCAGCTCTAGGGGTAGCGGGGTATACAATGAGCAGTTCTTC
TRBV12-3/TRBV12-4	TRBJ1-2	NA	TRBD1	CASTATGGGGYTF	TGTGCCAGCACCGCGACAGGGGGCGGTGGCTACACCTTC
TRBV3-1/TRBV3-2	TRBJ1-6	once	TRBD1	CASSRDSSGNSPLHF	TGTGCCAGCAGCCGGGACAGTTCAGGCAATTCACCCCTCCACTTT
TRBV5-1	TRBJ1-5	NA	NA	CASGALRDSSGNQPQHF	TGCGCCAGCGGAGCACTCCGGGACTCTAGCGGCAATCAGCCCCAGCATTTT
TRBV5-1	TRBJ2-2	few	NA	CASSLSRGADTGELFF	TGCGCCAGCAGCCTCTCAAGAGGTGCGGACACCGGGGAGCTGTTTTTT
TRBV29-1	TRBJ2-2	NA	NA	CSVGRGVVAGELFF	TGCAGCGTTGGGAGGGGAGTGGTTGCCGGGGAGCTGTTTTTT
TRBV24-1	TRBJ1-5	NA	TRBD1	CATSDGQGLNQPQHF	TGTGCCACCAGTGATGGACAGGGGCTCAATCAGCCCCAGCATTTT
TRBV28	TRBJ2-1	NA	TRBD1	CASSARQGSYNEQFF	TGTGCCAGCAGTGCGCGACAGGGCTCCTACAATGAGCAGTTCTTC
TRBV19	TRBJ1-4	NA	NA	CASSSREGDEKLFF	TGTGCCAGTAGTAGCCGCGAGGGGGATGAAAAACTGTTTTTT
TRBV7-2	TRBJ2-5	NA	TRBD2	CASSLVKTSGRGNKYF	TGTGCCAGCAGCTTAGTGAAGACTAGCGGGAGGGGGAACAAGTACTTC
TRBV5-4	TRBJ2-6	NA	NA	CASSFSGTGANVLTF	TGTGCCAGCAGCTTTTCAGGGACTGGGGCCAACGTCCTGACTTTC
TRBV5-1	TRBJ2-1	NA	TRBD2	CASSAGTSGSGDEQFF	TGCGCCAGCAGCGCGGGGACTAGCGGGAGTGGGGATGAGCAGTTCTTC
TRBV6-5	TRBJ2-2	NA	TRBD2	CASRDPSGSTGELFF	TGTGCCAGTAGGGATCCTAGCGGGAGCACCGGGGAGCTGTTTTTT
TRBV5-1	TRBJ2-1	NA	TRBD2	CASSSFRTSGGNSNEQFF	TGCGCCAGCAGCTCATTTAGGACTAGCGGGGGAAACTCCAATGAGCAGTTCTTC
TRBV18	TRBJ1-1	NA	NA	CASSEDLNTEAFF	TGTGCCAGCTCGGAAGACTTGAACACTGAAGCTTTCTTT
TRBV10-3	TRBJ1-1	few	NA	CAIIPDSNTEAFF	TGTGCCATCATACCAGACTCGAACACTGAAGCTTTCTTT
TRBV5-1	TRBJ1-1	NA	NA	CASHREGTEAFF	TGCGCCAGCCACAGGGAAGGGACTGAAGCTTTCTTT
TRBV9	TRBJ2-1	once	NA	CASSVDPGLYNEQFF	TGTGCCAGCAGCGTAGACCCCGGACTGTACAATGAGCAGTTCTTC
TRBV10-3	TRBJ2-1	NA	TRBD2	CAISHVAGGTYSYNEQFF	TGTGCCATTTCCCACGTAGCGGGAGGAACTTACTCCTACAATGAGCAGTTCTTC
TRBV7-2	TRBJ1-1	NA	NA	CASSLGWGGEAFF	TGTGCCAGCAGCTTAGGTTGGGGCGGTGAAGCTTTCTTT
TRBV3-1/TRBV3-2	TRBJ2-7	NA	NA	CASSLQVHEQYF	TGTGCCAGCAGTCTACAGGTGCACGAGCAGTACTTC
TRBV28	TRBJ2-2	NA	NA	CASSLTRTRGQDGLFF	TGTGCCAGCAGTTTAACTCGGACCAGAGGACAAGACGGGCTGTTTTTT
TRBV6-2/TRBV6-3	TRBJ2-7	NA	TRBD2	CASSYGRIAGVPHEQYF	TGTGCCAGCAGTTACGGGAGGATCGCGGGAGTGCCCCACGAGCAGTACTTC
TRBV5-1	TRBJ1-3	NA	TRBD1	CASTAGTAGNTIYF	TGCGCCAGCACCGCGGGGACAGCTGGAAACACCATATATTTT
TRBV28	TRBJ1-6	NA	NA	CASSRGGAYNSPLHF	TGTGCCAGCAGCCGGGGGGGGGCCTATAATTCACCCCTCCACTTT
TRBV30	TRBJ1-1	NA	TRBD1	CAWSLYQTNRGLGTEAFF	TGTGCCTGGAGCCTTTATCAGACTAACAGGGGACTGGGTACTGAAGCTTTCTTT
TRBV30	TRBJ1-5	NA	TRBD1	CAWSEGQGDQPQHF	TGTGCCTGGAGTGAAGGACAGGGAGATCAGCCCCAGCATTTT
TRBV19	TRBJ1-4	NA	NA	CASSWRSDEKLFF	TGTGCCAGTAGTTGGAGGTCGGATGAAAAACTGTTTTTT
TRBV19	TRBJ1-2	NA	TRBD1	CASSIRWTGGDYGYTF	TGTGCCAGTAGTATAAGGTGGACAGGGGGCGACTATGGCTACACCTTC
TRBV7-9	TRBJ2-7	NA	TRBD2	CASSPGRGVSYEQYF	TGTGCCAGCAGCCCCGGGAGGGGTGTCTCCTACGAGCAGTACTTC
TRBV3-1/TRBV3-2	TRBJ1-4	NA	NA	CASSVRQGGEKLFF	TGTGCCAGCAGCGTGCGCCAGGGTGGTGAAAAACTGTTTTTT
TRBV11-2	TRBJ2-1	once	TRBD2	CASSRRLAGDSDEQFF	TGTGCCAGCAGCCGTCGACTAGCGGGAGATTCGGATGAGCAGTTCTTC
TRBV28	TRBJ1-3	NA	TRBD1	CASSLDRVYRNTIYF	TGTGCCAGCAGTTTGGACAGGGTTTATCGAAACACCATATATTTT
TRBV7-9	TRBJ2-7	NA	NA	CASSWQEGSEEQYF	TGTGCCAGCAGCTGGCAGGAAGGATCAGAAGAGCAGTACTTC
TRBV18	TRBJ1-5	NA	TRBD1	CASSPLGGTGGDQPQHF	TGTGCCAGCTCACCCCTGGGCGGGACAGGGGGCGATCAGCCCCAGCATTTT
TRBV7-3	TRBJ1-2	once	NA	CASSLIRGTF	TGTGCCAGCAGCTTAATTAGGGGCACCTTC
TRBV18	TRBJ2-5	NA	NA	CASSLFLGDSHSETQYF	TGTGCCAGCTCATTGTTCTTAGGCGACAGTCATTCGGAGACCCAGTACTTC
TRBV5-1	TRBJ2-3	NA	NA	CASSLGYGSTDTQYF	TGCGCCAGCAGCTTGGGGTACGGTAGCACAGATACGCAGTATTTT
TRBV19	TRBJ1-1	few	NA	CASRPGLPNTEAFF	TGTGCCAGTCGGCCGGGACTCCCGAACACTGAAGCTTTCTTT